This T cell receptor (beta chain) was identified during a study of beta chain features in type 1 diabetes. V lost 5 bases and J 4 bases, leaving 4 bases between the germline ends. The CDR3 covers 11 residues. Germline V gene sequence: CDR1 ENHRY, CDR2 SYGVKD. Each of the CD4+ naive, central memory, regulatory and stem cell-like memory populations was sorted via CD45RO/CCR7/CD25/CD127/CD95/CD27. Study findings and constraints: The study notes PCR might favor shorter templates equally in patients and controls. Researchers could not determine here whether HLA type influences TCRB rearrangement. Among patients with Type 1 diabetes, TCRB CDR3s were moderately but significantly shorter in every one of the four CD4+ subsets.

With respect to this clone: Its antigen is unidentified.

As every portion of the isolated RNA was reverse transcribed, the sequencing read expressed TCRB transcripts. Measured with immunoSEQ multiplex PCR; TCRdb has only the in-frame clones, and not every one. The sample consists of some 410,000 clones, over 9.5% of them appearing once. Sequenced: naive CD4+ T cells from blood. The chain links TRBV10-3 to TRBJ2-3; D unresolved. The receptor comes from a woman between 18 and 29 years old in good health. CDR3 in DNA: TGTGCCATCAGTCGGTCAGATACGCAGTATTTT. It codes for CAISRSDTQYF.